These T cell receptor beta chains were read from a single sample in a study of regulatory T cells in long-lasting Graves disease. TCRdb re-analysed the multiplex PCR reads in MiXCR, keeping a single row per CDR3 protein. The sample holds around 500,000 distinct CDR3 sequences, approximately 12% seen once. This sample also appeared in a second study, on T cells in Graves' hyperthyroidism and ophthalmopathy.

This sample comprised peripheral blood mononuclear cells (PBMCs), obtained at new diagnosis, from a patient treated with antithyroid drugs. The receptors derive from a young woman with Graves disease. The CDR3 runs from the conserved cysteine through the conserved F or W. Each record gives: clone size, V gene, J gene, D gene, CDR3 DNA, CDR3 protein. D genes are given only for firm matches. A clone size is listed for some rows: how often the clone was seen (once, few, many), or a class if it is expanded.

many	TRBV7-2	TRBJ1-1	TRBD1	TGTGCCAGCAGCTTAGCGTTAAGGGGACAGGGAGGCACTGAAGCTTTCTTT	CASSLALRGQGGTEAFF
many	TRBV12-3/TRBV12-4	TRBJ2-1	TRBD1	TGTGCCAGCAGTCGGGACAGGGGTCACAATGAGCAGTTCTTC	CASSRDRGHNEQFF
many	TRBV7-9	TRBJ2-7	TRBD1	TGTGCCAGCAGCTTAACAGGGGGACTCTACGAGCAGTACTTC	CASSLTGGLYEQYF
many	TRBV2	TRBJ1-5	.	TGTGCCAGCAGTGACCCACTGACTAATCAGCCCCAGCATTTT	CASSDPLTNQPQHF
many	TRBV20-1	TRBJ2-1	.	TGCAGTGCTAGACTCGACAGGGGAAAAGCGGGAGAGAACTACAATGAGCAGTTCTTC	CSARLDRGKAGENYNEQFF
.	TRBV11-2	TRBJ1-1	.	TGTGCCAGCAGCCTACTAGGGTTCTTT	CASSLLGFF
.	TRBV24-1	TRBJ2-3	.	TGTGCCACCAGTGATTTGCACCCGGGAGTCACCACAGATACGCAGTATTTT	CATSDLHPGVTTDTQYF
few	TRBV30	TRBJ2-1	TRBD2	TGTGCCTGGAGTGCCATCAGGACTAGCGGGAGTCCGGGAAGGCAGTTCTTC	CAWSAIRTSGSPGRQFF
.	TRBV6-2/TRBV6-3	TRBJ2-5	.	TGTGCCAGCAGAAGGTTTACCGAGTCCCAGACCCAGTACTTC	CASRRFTESQTQYF
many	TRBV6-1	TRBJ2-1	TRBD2	TGTGCCAGCAGAATAGCGGGAGTGGGGCTAGACAATGAGCAGTTCTTC	CASRIAGVGLDNEQFF
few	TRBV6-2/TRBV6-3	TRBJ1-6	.	TGTGCCAGCACCCGAAGTAGTTCACCCCTCCACTTT	CASTRSSSPLHF
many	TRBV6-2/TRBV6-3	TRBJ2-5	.	TGTGCCGGGCGCTTAGCCAACCAAGAGACCCAGTACTTC	CAGRLANQETQYF
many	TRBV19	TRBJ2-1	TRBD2	TGTGCCAGTAGTATAGTACTAGCGAGTTCGTATGAGCAGTTCTTC	CASSIVLASSYEQFF
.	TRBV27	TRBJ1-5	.	TGTGCCAGCGGGATCAAGGATAGCAATCAGCCCCAGCATTTT	CASGIKDSNQPQHF
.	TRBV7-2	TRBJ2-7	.	TGTGCCAGCAGCCTCACTAGAGAAAGGCAGTACTTC	CASSLTRERQYF
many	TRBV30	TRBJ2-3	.	TGTGCCTGGAGCCCAGGCACAGATACGCAGTATTTT	CAWSPGTDTQYF
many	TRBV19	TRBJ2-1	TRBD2	TGTGCCAGTAGTCCCGTTCTAGCGGGCCCCTCCTACAATGAGCAGTTCTTC	CASSPVLAGPSYNEQFF
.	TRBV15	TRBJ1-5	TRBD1	TGTGCCACCAGCGGTGAAAGGACAGGGTGGGGTCAGCCCCAGCATTTT	CATSGERTGWGQPQHF
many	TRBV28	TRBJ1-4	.	TGTGCCAGCAGACTGGGGGCGGGTAATGAAAAACTGTTTTTT	CASRLGAGNEKLFF
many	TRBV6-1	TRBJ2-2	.	TGTGCCAGCAGTATGGGGCGTACCGGGGAGCTGTTTTTT	CASSMGRTGELFF
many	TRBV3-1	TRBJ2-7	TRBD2	TGTGCCAGCAGCCTCGGGAGGGCGGGTTACGAGCAGTACTTC	CASSLGRAGYEQYF
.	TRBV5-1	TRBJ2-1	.	TGCGCCAGCAGCTTGTCCGAAAACGATGAGCAGTTCTTC	CASSLSENDEQFF
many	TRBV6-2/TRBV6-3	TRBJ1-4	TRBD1	TGTGCCAGCAGTCGACCCCCGACAGGGCCATACTATCAACTGTTTTTT	CASSRPPTGPYYQLFF
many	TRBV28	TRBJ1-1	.	TGTGCCAGCAGTAGACCACGCAGGGGTCGGAACACTGAAGCTTTCTTT	CASSRPRRGRNTEAFF
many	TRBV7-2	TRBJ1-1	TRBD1	TGTGCCAGCAGCCCGCCCCCCTTGGACAGGAGAAGCTACCTGGGGACTGAAGCTTTCTTT	CASSPPPLDRRSYLGTEAFF
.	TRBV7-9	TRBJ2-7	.	TGTGCCAGCAGCCCTCCCCGGGGCGGGGCCCCCTACGAGCAGTACTTC	CASSPPRGGAPYEQYF
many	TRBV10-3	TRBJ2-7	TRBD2	TGTGCCATCAGTGAGCCGGATTTAGCGGGAGGTTTTAACGAGCAGTACTTC	CAISEPDLAGGFNEQYF
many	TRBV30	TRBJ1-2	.	TGTGCCTTCACCCCTGGGATGTTAGTTAACTATGGCTACACCTTC	CAFTPGMLVNYGYTF
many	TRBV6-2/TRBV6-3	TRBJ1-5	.	TGTGCCAGCAGTTACCAAGGGACTCAGCCCCAGCATTTT	CASSYQGTQPQHF
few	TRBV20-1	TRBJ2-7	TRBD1	TGCAGTTCTCGGGGACAGGGGTCGTACGAGCAGTACTTC	CSSRGQGSYEQYF
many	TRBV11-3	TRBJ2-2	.	TGTGCCAGCAGCTTAGGAGGACTTTTAGCCGGGGAGCTGTTTTTT	CASSLGGLLAGELFF
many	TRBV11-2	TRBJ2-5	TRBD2	TGTGCCAGCAGCTTACTGCGGGAGGGCCAGGAGACCCAGTACTTC	CASSLLREGQETQYF
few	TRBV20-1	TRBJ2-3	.	TGCAGTGCTACCAAGCGGCCCGAGGATACGCAGTATTTT	CSATKRPEDTQYF
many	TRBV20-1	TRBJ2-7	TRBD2	TGCAGTGCCATGGAACTAGCGGGAGTAGCCGAGCAGTACTTC	CSAMELAGVAEQYF
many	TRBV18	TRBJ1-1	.	TGTGCCAGCTCACCATCAGGGTCAAACACTGAAGCTTTCTTT	CASSPSGSNTEAFF
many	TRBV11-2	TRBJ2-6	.	TGTGCCAGCAGCTTCAGCGATACAGGTAGTGGACACGTCCTGACTTTC	CASSFSDTGSGHVLTF